This T cell receptor beta chain originates from a study of long-term antiretroviral therapy in people with HIV. Study-level points and caveats: In HIV, the repertoires covered a tighter span of CDR3 lengths than in controls. Possibly under older ART regimens, blood was drawn between the mid-2000s and the late 2010s.

Runs used v3.0 of the immunoSEQ assay and were done at survey level. Measured with immunoSEQ multiplex PCR; TCRdb has only the in-frame clones, and not every one. The sample holds about 21,000 clones, less than 90% seen once. On this clone itself: Its antigen is still unknown.

The clonotype was recovered from a woman aged 50 to 60 with HIV. The sample was unsorted PBMCs, taken 1.9 years after starting antiretroviral therapy.

The CDR3 reads CASSVGRGQNQPQHF. The CDR3 region has the DNA TGTGCCAGCAGCGTAGGACGCGGGCAGAATCAGCCCCAGCATTTT. The gene calls are TRBV9 and TRBJ1-5; D gene uncertain. Trimming removed 0 bases at V and 4 bases at J, with 11 bases between. CDR3 size: 15 residues. Germline lookup yields CDR1 SGDLS and CDR2 YYNGEE. The full variable domain, rest sourced from reference TRBV9 and TRBJ1-5, is DSGVTQTPKHLITATGQRVTLRCSPRSGDLSVYWYQQSLDQGLQFLIQYYNGEERAKGNILERFSAQQFPDLHSELNLSSLELGDSALYFCASSVGRGQNQPQHFGDGTRLSIL.